This T cell receptor beta chain was identified in a study of blood T cell repertoires in COVID-19. Overall study context: The study drew acute and convalescent COVID-19 samples from the United States, Italy and Spain.

The CDR3 runs 19 residues. Germline lookup yields CDR1 MNHEY and CDR2 SVGEGT. J lost 3 bases, V lost 1 base, and 16 bases had no gene match. TCRdb's table, derived via immunoSEQ multiplex PCR, lists solely in-frame clones and lacks some. The sample holds tens of thousands of clones, around 87% seen once. The rearrangement uses TRBV6-2 or TRBV6-3 and TRBJ2-3; 7 bases match TRBD2. The sequence came from a man between 50 and 59 years old with active COVID-19. Material: peripheral blood. CDR3 DNA sequence: TGTGCCAGCAGTTACTTGATTCGAAAGGCGGGAGTAGGGACAGATACGCAGTATTTT. Its translation: CASSYLIRKAGVGTDTQYF.